Presented here are 32 T cell receptor beta chains from one specimen sequenced in a study of blood T cell repertoires in COVID-19. Sequencing used immunoSEQ multiplex PCR; TCRdb keeps in-frame clones, though not all of them. The sample consists of approximately 210,000 clones, around 81% of them appearing once. The sequenced material came from peripheral blood. The receptor set was obtained from a man aged 55 to 70 with COVID-19, enrolled during active disease.

The chain carries TRBV24-1 and TRBJ2-3, with 13 bases lining up with TRBD2. Trimming at V came to 6 bases and at J to 5 bases, leaving 4 bases not matched to a gene. Germline CDR1 reads KGHDR; CDR2 reads SFDVKD. The CDR3 contains 15 residues. CDR3: CATSNRTSGRDTQYF. The CDR3 DNA is TGTGCCACCAGTAACCGGACTAGCGGGAGAGATACGCAGTATTTT.

The chain links TRBV28 to TRBJ2-3, with D uncertain. Germline-derived CDR1 and CDR2 are MDHEN and SYDVKM. The CDR3 runs 12 residues. Trimming cost V 6 bases and J 2 bases, with 6 bases left between them. The CDR3: CASSLYTDTQYF. The CDR3 region has the DNA TGTGCCAGCAGCCTGTACACAGATACGCAGTATTTT.

This chain uses TRBV28 with TRBJ1-5; no definite D call. Trimming cost V 1 base and J 4 bases, with 20 bases left between them. Per germline, CDR1 MDHEN and CDR2 SYDVKM. The CDR3 covers 18 residues. The CDR3 DNA follows: TGTGCCAGCAGTTTATCGTCGGGGTTAGGGTCAATAAATCAGCCCCAGCATTTT. This sequence encodes CASSLSSGLGSINQPQHF.

A note on this clone: In the same sample, other DNA sequences code for this CDR3. The chain employs TRBV19 and TRBJ2-1; no clear D. The germline gives CDR1 LNHDA, CDR2 SQIVND (reference sequence). Deletions cut 3 bases from V and 7 bases from J, with 7 bases between. The CDR3 has 12 residues. The CDR3 coding sequence is TGTGCCAGTAGTATTCGTGTGAATGAGCAGTTCTTC. As protein: CASSIRVNEQFF. Full variable domain (missing parts from reference TRBV19 and TRBJ2-1): DGGITQSPKYLFRKEGQNVTLSCEQNLNHDAMYWYRQDPGQGLRLIYYSQIVNDFQKGDIAEGYSVSREKKESFPLTVTSAQKNPTAFYLCASSIRVNEQFFGPGTRLTVL.

This clone has just one count. J is TRBJ2-3 and V is TRBV9; D possibly corresponds to TRBD2 (5 bases). CDR1 SGDLS and CDR2 YYNGEE come from the germline V gene. The CDR3 runs to 15 residues. V was pared by 0 bases and J by 6 bases, with 14 bases between. The CDR3 spells CASSVAPLEEDTQYF. The CDR3 DNA reads as TGTGCCAGCAGCGTAGCCCCCCTGGAGGAGGATACGCAGTATTTT.

V usage is TRBV27 and J usage is TRBJ1-4, with 8 positions matching TRBD1. Trimming took 3 bases from V and 7 from J; bases not matched to a gene: 13. Germline V gene sequence: CDR1 MNHEY, CDR2 SMNVEV (reference sequence). The length of the CDR3 is 17 residues. CDR3 residues: CASSLSTRGRPGEKLFF. The CDR3 nucleotides are TGTGCCAGCAGTTTGTCTACCAGGGGGCGCCCCGGTGAAAAACTGTTTTTT.

This clone was seen a single time. The chain is built from TRBV27 and TRBJ1-1; D call uncertain. CDR3 length: 15 residues. Trimming left V 4 bases short and J 0 bases short, with 12 bases between. Germline lookup yields CDR1 MNHEY and CDR2 SMNVEV (reference sequence). CDR3 nucleotide sequence: TGTGCCAGCAGTTACTCCGGGGTGGTGAACACTGAAGCTTTCTTT. As protein: CASSYSGVVNTEAFF.

The chain's CDR3 is CASSLVGGPRNEQFF. The CDR3 DNA reads TGCGCCAGCAGCTTGGTAGGGGGCCCGAGGAATGAGCAGTTCTTC. The chain has TRBV5-1 and TRBJ2-1, with 7 bases lining up with TRBD1. The CDR3 covers 15 residues. CDR1 is SGHRS, CDR2 YFSETQ, per germline. Trimming cost V 0 bases and J 7 bases; bases outside gene matches: 7. Full variable domain (rest looked up from reference TRBV5-1 and TRBJ2-1): KAGVTQTPRYLIKTRGQQVTLSCSPISGHRSVSWYQQTPGQGLQFLFEYFSETQRNKGNFPGRFSGRQFSNSRSEMNVSTLELGDSALYLCASSLVGGPRNEQFFGPGTRLTVL.

V usage is TRBV30 and J usage is TRBJ2-5; TRBD2 agrees at 10 bases. This CDR3 has 21 residues. In germline, CDR1 is GTSNPN, CDR2 SVGIG (reference sequence). V shed 2 bases, J shed 0 bases, and the junction held 21 bases outside the gene matches. The CDR3 loop reads CAWSQTSFSSGRAWYQETQYF. CDR3 nucleotide sequence: TGTGCCTGGAGTCAAACCTCCTTTTCCAGCGGGAGGGCTTGGTACCAAGAGACCCAGTACTTC.

The genes are TRBV1 and TRBJ1-2. TRBV1 has pseudogene status. There are 14 residues in the CDR3. The CDR3, as DNA: TGCACCAGCAGCCAAGGGGTCCGGAGCTATGGCTACACCTTC. Amino acids: CTSSQGVRSYGYTF.

The V gene is TRBV4-1, the J gene TRBJ1-1; TRBD1 might be the D (6 bases). V shed 0 bases and J shed 1 base, with 9 bases lying between them. The germline V gene encodes CDR1 MGHRA and CDR2 YSYEKL. This CDR3 contains 15 residues. CDR3 region: CASSQDRGSNTEAFF. The CDR3, as DNA: TGCGCCAGCAGCCAAGACAGGGGCTCGAACACTGAAGCTTTCTTT.

This chain joins TRBV6-6 and TRBJ2-1; no clear D. With 0 bases removed from V and 10 bases from J, the gap between germline ends came to 13 bases. Germline values: CDR1 MNHNY, CDR2 SVGAGI (reference sequence). This CDR3 comprises 14 residues. The CDR3 sequence: CASSYSSAAAEQFF. The CDR3 region has the DNA TGTGCCAGCAGTTACTCGAGCGCCGCGGCGGAGCAGTTCTTC.

The chain has TRBV30 and TRBJ2-7; 8 bases align to TRBD2. This CDR3 region has 14 residues. J was trimmed by 2 bases and V by 2 bases; bases with no gene match: 5. Looked up from germline, CDR1 is GTSNPN and CDR2 is SVGIG (reference sequence). The CDR3 coding sequence is TGTGCCTGGAGTAGTGGGACTAGAGCCTACGAGCAGTACTTC. Translating gives CAWSSGTRAYEQYF.

The rearrangement links TRBV10-3 to TRBJ1-5; perhaps TRBD1 as D (5 bases). Per the germline V gene, CDR1 is ENHRY and CDR2 is SYGVKD. V was cut by 4 bases and J by 6 bases, with 10 bases left in between. The length of the CDR3 is 13 residues. The CDR3 DNA reads TGTGCCATCAGTGCGGGGGAGCGTCAGCCCCAGCATTTT. Encoded protein: CAISAGERQPQHF.

The J gene is TRBJ2-3, the V gene TRBV5-4; TRBD1 matches at 7 bases. Germline lookup yields CDR1 SGHNT and CDR2 YYREEE (reference sequence). The CDR3 length is 13 residues. Unmatched junction bases numbered 2, after V lost 4 bases and J lost 3 bases. The CDR3 protein is CASSVTGTDTQYF. The DNA of the CDR3 is TGTGCCAGCAGCGTGACAGGGACAGATACGCAGTATTTT.

The chain recombines TRBV30 with TRBJ2-7; 7 nucleotides line up with TRBD1. V lost 2 bases, J lost 7 bases, and 5 bases stayed unmatched. This CDR3 region has 12 residues. Per the germline V gene, CDR1 is GTSNPN and CDR2 is SVGIG (reference sequence). This CDR3 is CAWSRDRWEQYF. CDR3 DNA: TGTGCCTGGAGTCGGGACAGATGGGAGCAGTACTTC. The entire variable domain, with the rest obtained from reference TRBV30 and TRBJ2-7, is as follows: SQTIHQWPATLVQPVGSPLSLECTVEGTSNPNLYWYRQAAGRGLQLLFYSVGIGQISSEVPQNLSASRPQDRQFILSSKKLLLSDSGFYLCAWSRDRWEQYFGPGTRLTVT.

The chain couples TRBV24-1 to TRBJ2-2; D unclear. The V gene's germline CDR1 is KGHDR and CDR2 SFDVKD. The V and J ends lost 0 bases and 2 bases respectively, with 6 bases between them. The CDR3 consists of 15 residues. This chain's CDR3 is CATSDLIKNTGELFF. In DNA, the CDR3 is TGTGCCACCAGTGATTTGATTAAAAACACCGGGGAGCTGTTTTTT.

As for this clone: The sample carries other DNA sequences with the same CDR3. This chain uses TRBV28 with TRBJ1-4, with 7 bases matching TRBD1. The V gene end was trimmed by 6 bases and the J gene end by 7 bases; junction bases not matched to a gene: 8. This CDR3 is built from 14 residues. From germline, CDR1 is MDHEN and CDR2 SYDVKM. CDR3 residues: CASSRQGRGEKLFF. The CDR3 bases are TGTGCCAGCAGCAGACAGGGACGGGGTGAAAAACTGTTTTTT.

The chain couples TRBV7-2 to TRBJ1-1; 7 nucleotides agree with TRBD1. Looked up from germline, CDR1 is SGHTA and CDR2 is FQGNSA. V shed 2 bases and J 4 bases; nucleotides not matched to a gene: 7. The CDR3 has 15 amino acids. The CDR3 spells CASSLYQGVGTEAFF. The CDR3 bases are TGTGCCAGCAGCTTATACCAGGGGGTGGGCACTGAAGCTTTCTTT. Supplemented by reference TRBV7-2 and TRBJ1-1, the full variable domain reads GAGVSQSPSNKVTEKGKDVELRCDPISGHTALYWYRQSLGQGLEFLIYFQGNSAPDKSGLPSDRFSAERTGGSVSTLTIQRTQQEDSAVYLCASSLYQGVGTEAFFGQGTRLTVV.

The V call is TRBV28, the J call TRBJ1-5; TRBD1 matches 9 bases. Trimming cost V 6 bases and J 7 bases; bases outside gene matches: 4. Germline-derived CDR1 and CDR2 are MDHEN and SYDVKM. CDR3 length: 13 residues. The CDR3 nucleotides read TGTGCCAGCAGACAGGGGGCAAGGCAGCCCCAGCATTTT. Its translation is CASRQGARQPQHF.

V and J are TRBV9 and TRBJ2-1; the D gene is possibly TRBD2 (7 bases). Trimming took 4 bases from V and 5 from J, leaving 16 bases between them. CDR1 and CDR2 (germline): SGDLS, YYNGEE. There are 15 residues in the CDR3. The CDR3 nucleotides are TGTGCCAGCAGCCCAGAGGGGGAGGGAAACAATGAGCAGTTCTTC. Residues: CASSPEGEGNNEQFF.

This chain uses TRBV19 with TRBJ1-4, with D possibly matching TRBD1 (6 bases). Per the germline V gene, CDR1 is LNHDA and CDR2 is SQIVND (reference sequence). This CDR3 comprises 15 residues. V lost 5 bases, J lost 3 bases, and 13 bases lay in between. The CDR3, as DNA: TGTGCCAGTAGTTCATACGACAGGTCTAATGAAAAACTGTTTTTT. This encodes CASSSYDRSNEKLFF.

This clone appeared a single time. The chain has TRBV4-1 and TRBJ2-7, with 8 bases matching TRBD1. Per the germline V gene, CDR1 is MGHRA and CDR2 is YSYEKL. The CDR3 is 16 residues long. V shed 1 base and J 2 bases; nucleotides not matched to a gene: 7. CDR3 residues: CASSQGGQGKAYEQYF. As DNA, the CDR3 is TGCGCCAGCAGCCAAGGTGGACAGGGAAAGGCCTACGAGCAGTACTTC.

The chain links TRBV15 to TRBJ1-4, with D tentatively TRBD1 (5 bases). Germline CDR1 is LNHNV and CDR2 is YYDKDF (reference sequence). The CDR3 is 14 residues long. The V end lost 8 bases, the J end lost 5 bases, and 15 bases lay between the germline ends. CDR3 sequence: CATRRGGQNEKLFF. The CDR3 DNA is TGTGCCACCCGGCGCGGGGGTCAAAATGAAAAACTGTTTTTT.

The chain couples TRBV6-5 to TRBJ1-2, with D tentatively TRBD1 (6 bases). In germline, CDR1 is MNHEY, CDR2 SVGAGI. The CDR3 totals 14 residues. V gave up 6 bases and J gave up 4 bases, with 15 bases separating them. This CDR3 reads CASRTLRGPYGYTF. The CDR3 bases are TGTGCCAGCAGGACCCTCAGGGGACCCTATGGCTACACCTTC.

The chain uses TRBV18 and TRBJ1-1, with D maybe TRBD1 (6 bases). CDR1 is KGHSH and CDR2 is LQKENI in the germline V gene. The CDR3 totals 16 residues. The V gene lost 6 bases and the J gene lost 0 bases, with 17 bases spanning the gap. The CDR3 reads CASSQRTADMNTEAFF. The CDR3 coding sequence is TGTGCCAGCTCCCAAAGGACAGCCGACATGAACACTGAAGCTTTCTTT.

The chain employs TRBV7-2 and TRBJ1-1; D gene ambiguous. Germline values: CDR1 SGHTA, CDR2 FQGNSA. The ends were cut back, 5 bases at V and 1 base at J, with 23 bases in the middle. The CDR3 is made up of 18 amino acids. CDR3 amino acids: CASSVQRPAQSTNTEAFF. The CDR3 DNA reads as TGTGCCAGCAGCGTGCAGAGGCCAGCGCAGTCTACGAACACTGAAGCTTTCTTT.

The genes are TRBV4-1 and TRBJ2-7; D may be TRBD1 (6 bases). From germline, CDR1 is MGHRA and CDR2 YSYEKL. Trimming took off 4 bases at V and 2 bases at J, with 18 bases between the two ends. The CDR3 runs to 16 residues. This CDR3 reads CASSRWTVGPPYEQYF. The CDR3 nucleotides read TGCGCCAGCAGCCGGTGGACAGTCGGGCCTCCCTACGAGCAGTACTTC.

The V call is TRBV6-2 or TRBV6-3, the J call TRBJ2-7, with a possible D match to TRBD1 (6 bases). The germline gives CDR1 MNHEY, CDR2 SVGEGT. This CDR3 comprises 16 residues. The V end was cut by 2 bases, the J end by 4 bases, with 18 bases between. The CDR3 region is CASSYLQGPQPYEQYF. The CDR3 coding sequence is TGTGCCAGCAGTTACCTACAGGGTCCCCAACCGTACGAGCAGTACTTC.

V is TRBV29-1 and J is TRBJ2-2, with TRBD2 matching over 14 bases. The CDR3 has 17 residues. Trimming at V came to 8 bases and at J to 1 base, leaving 9 bases not matched to a gene. Germline V gives CDR1 SQVTM, CDR2 ANQGSEA. CDR3 loop: CSIKGLAGEGNTGELFF. The CDR3 region has the DNA TGCAGCATCAAGGGACTAGCGGGAGAGGGGAACACCGGGGAGCTGTTTTTT.

This chain joins TRBV25-1 and TRBJ1-6; 8 bases align to TRBD1. Germline V gene data show CDR1 as MGHDK and CDR2 as SYGVNS. V shed 7 bases and J 8 bases; nucleotides not matched to a gene: 7. CDR3 length equals 14 residues. Written as DNA, the CDR3 is TGTGCCAGCAATGCAGGGGGCGAGTATTCACCCCTCCACTTT. Its translation is CASNAGGEYSPLHF.

The rearrangement links TRBV10-3 to TRBJ2-7; 8 nucleotides match TRBD2. The CDR3 is 15 amino acids. V gave up 3 bases and J gave up 6 bases; unmatched junction bases: 10. CDR1 is ENHRY and CDR2 is SYGVKD in the germline V gene. CDR3 amino acids: CAISDLTSGGSEQYF. The CDR3 coding sequence is TGTGCCATCAGTGATCTAACTAGCGGAGGGAGCGAGCAGTACTTC.